The T cell receptor beta chain under discussion was sequenced for a study of blood T cell repertoires in COVID-19. Overall study context: Acute and convalescent COVID-19 samples came from the United States, Italy and Spain. The analysed material was cDNA or gDNA that came from T cells, B-cell-depleted T cells, or PBMCs.

The Seattle patients joined while their infection was active and were tracked longitudinally afterward. In the original workflow: Amplifying reference gene primers gave estimates of nucleated cell counts. Assay used: immunoSEQ multiplex PCR; TCRdb lists only in-frame clones, some missing. V and J calls and clone size follow that table, whereas D and trimming were derived from the DNA. The sample lists around 460,000 clones; around 90% were seen once. CDR3 length: 16 amino acids. The chain recombines TRBV21-1 with TRBJ2-5; TRBD1 is taken as the D call from the table, unchecked against the DNA. TRBV21-1 represents a pseudogene. This TCR was recovered from a man aged 18-30 years with COVID-19, enrolled during active disease. Sample: peripheral blood. CDR3 sequence reads: CASKTWDRGLDETQYF. The CDR3 DNA reads as TGTGCCAGCAAAACGTGGGACAGGGGACTCGACGAGACCCAGTACTTC.